These T cell receptor beta chains were read from a single sample in a study of T and B cells in COVID-19 patients. TCRdb used MiXCR to reprocess the multiplex PCR reads, holding one entry per CDR3 protein. The sample records approximately 8,100 distinct CDR3 sequences, approximately 30% being singletons. The sample was blood. The receptors here all came from a human donor with active COVID-19. CDR3s include the opening cysteine and the closing phenylalanine or tryptophan. Each record gives: D gene, clone size, V gene, J gene, CDR3 protein, CDR3 DNA. D genes are given only for firm matches. Some rows mark clone size as missing; the rest say once, few, many or name a class of expanded clone.

>TRBD1|.|TRBV6-5|TRBJ2-2
CASSPYGTGGANAGELFF
TGTGCCAGCAGTCCGTACGGGACAGGGGGCGCGAACGCCGGGGAGCTGTTTTTT
>.|.|TRBV7-4|TRBJ1-1
CASSFARYTEAFF
TGTGCCAGCAGCTTCGCCAGGTACACTGAAGCTTTCTTT
>TRBD1|.|TRBV6-4|TRBJ1-1
CASSDPRTGGNTEAFF
TGTGCCAGCAGTGACCCCAGGACAGGGGGAAACACTGAAGCTTTCTTT
>TRBD1|medium-sized|TRBV19|TRBJ2-2
CASSPDRVGGELFF
TGTGCCAGTAGCCCGGACAGGGTGGGAGGGGAGCTGTTTTTT
>.|medium-sized|TRBV12-3/TRBV12-4|TRBJ2-3
CASGALDTQYF
TGTGCCAGCGGCGCACTCGATACGCAGTATTTT
>TRBD2|medium-sized|TRBV19|TRBJ2-1
CATSLLRASGGASEQFF
TGTGCCACCTCTCTCCTCCGCGCTAGCGGGGGGGCAAGTGAGCAGTTCTTC
>.|.|TRBV7-6|TRBJ1-5
CASSSGGSNQPQHF
TGTGCCAGCAGCTCTGGGGGCAGTAATCAGCCCCAGCATTTT
>.|hyperexpanded|TRBV13|TRBJ1-2
CASSSPYGYTF
TGTGCCAGCAGCTCCCCCTATGGCTACACCTTC
>TRBD2|medium-sized|TRBV19|TRBJ2-1
CASRALAGGDNEQFF
TGTGCCAGTAGAGCACTAGCGGGGGGCGACAATGAGCAGTTCTTC
>.|few|TRBV10-3|TRBJ1-5
CAISETVNSNQPQHF
TGTGCCATCAGTGAGACAGTTAATAGCAATCAGCCCCAGCATTTT
>.|few|TRBV7-9|TRBJ2-3
CASSSMVDTQYF
TGTGCCAGCAGCTCTATGGTGGATACGCAGTATTTT
>.|.|TRBV6-5|TRBJ1-4
CATRGQQNEKLFF
TGTGCCACCCGAGGACAGCAAAATGAAAAACTGTTTTTT
>TRBD1|medium-sized|TRBV6-5|TRBJ2-5
CASKMGQGARETQYF
TGTGCCAGCAAAATGGGACAGGGGGCTCGGGAGACCCAGTACTTC
>TRBD2|.|TRBV15|TRBJ2-2
CATSRDWAGGLDGELFF
TGTGCCACCAGCAGAGATTGGGCGGGGGGGCTCGACGGGGAGCTGTTTTTT
>TRBD1|.|TRBV5-5|TRBJ1-1
CASSFGTGFPEAFF
TGTGCCAGCAGCTTCGGGACAGGGTTCCCTGAAGCTTTCTTT
>.|.|TRBV20-1|TRBJ1-2
CSAAPGNYGYTF
TGCAGTGCCGCGCCGGGTAACTATGGCTACACCTTC
>.|medium-sized|TRBV5-5|TRBJ1-3
CASSLTGTNTIYF
TGTGCCAGCAGCTTGACAGGAACGAACACCATATATTTT
>TRBD1|.|TRBV6-5|TRBJ1-1
CTSSTRDRVFF
TGTACCAGCAGTACCCGGGACAGGGTGTTCTTT
>.|few|TRBV20-1|TRBJ2-5
CSARVEWYQETQYF
TGCAGTGCTAGAGTAGAATGGTACCAAGAGACCCAGTACTTC
>TRBD1|medium-sized|TRBV5-6|TRBJ2-3
CASSPGQGAYTDTQYF
TGTGCCAGCAGCCCCGGACAGGGGGCTTACACAGATACGCAGTATTTT
>.|medium-sized|TRBV13|TRBJ1-2
CASSRSSNYGYTF
TGTGCCAGCAGCCGAAGTTCTAACTATGGCTACACCTTC
>.|.|TRBV12-3/TRBV12-4|TRBJ2-5
CASGSRTTGMAAETQYF
TGTGCTAGTGGTTCACGAACCACAGGGATGGCGGCGGAGACCCAGTACTTC
>TRBD2|.|TRBV20-1|TRBJ2-7
CSARGRTSGGPTYEQYF
TGCAGTGCTAGAGGGAGGACTAGCGGGGGGCCGACCTACGAGCAGTACTTC
>.|few|TRBV5-1|TRBJ1-1
CASSLGWTEHTEAFF
TGCGCCAGCAGCTTGGGGTGGACGGAGCACACTGAAGCTTTCTTT
>.|.|TRBV6-2/TRBV6-3|TRBJ1-1
CASSLTGSGTEAFF
TGTGCCAGCAGTTTGACAGGCTCGGGCACTGAAGCTTTCTTT
>.|.|TRBV5-5|TRBJ1-4
CASSSVGEKLFF
TGTGCCAGCAGCTCCGTAGGTGAAAAACTGTTTTTT
>.|.|TRBV6-6|TRBJ1-2
CASSYSITGQGNYGYTF
TGTGCCAGCAGTTACAGCATCACAGGGCAGGGAAACTATGGCTACACCTTC
>TRBD1|few|TRBV5-4|TRBJ2-3
CASSDKGQGTDTQYF
TGTGCCAGCAGCGACAAGGGACAGGGGACAGATACGCAGTATTTT
>.|.|TRBV6-2/TRBV6-3|TRBJ2-3
CASSRFRGRGEDTQYF
TGTGCCAGCAGTCGATTCCGGGGTAGAGGAGAAGATACGCAGTATTTT
>TRBD2|few|TRBV7-2|TRBJ2-2
CASSFGGANTGELFF
TGTGCCAGCAGCTTCGGGGGGGCGAACACCGGGGAGCTGTTTTTT
>.|few|TRBV6-6|TRBJ1-4
CASSSFRSLNEKLFF
TGTGCCAGCAGTTCTTTCAGAAGTCTCAATGAAAAACTGTTTTTT
>.|few|TRBV4-3|TRBJ1-5
CASSQDRVLLSPQHF
TGCGCCAGCAGCCAAGATAGGGTCCTTTTATCGCCCCAGCATTTT
>.|.|TRBV29-1|TRBJ1-1
CSVVGYETKVETEAFF
TGCAGCGTTGTGGGTTATGAGACGAAGGTAGAGACTGAAGCTTTCTTT
>TRBD1|.|TRBV27|TRBJ1-1
CASSHWGQLNTEAFF
TGTGCCAGCAGTCACTGGGGACAGCTGAACACTGAAGCTTTCTTT